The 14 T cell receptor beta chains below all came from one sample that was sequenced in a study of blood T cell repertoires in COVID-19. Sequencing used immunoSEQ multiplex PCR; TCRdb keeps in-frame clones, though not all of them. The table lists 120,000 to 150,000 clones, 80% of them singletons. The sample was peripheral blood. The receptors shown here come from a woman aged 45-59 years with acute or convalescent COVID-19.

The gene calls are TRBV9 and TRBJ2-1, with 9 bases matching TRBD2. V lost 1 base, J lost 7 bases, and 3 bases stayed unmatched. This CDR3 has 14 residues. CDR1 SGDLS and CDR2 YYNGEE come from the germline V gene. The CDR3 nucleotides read TGTGCCAGCAGCGTATCTAGCGGGGCGAATGAGCAGTTCTTC. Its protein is CASSVSSGANEQFF.

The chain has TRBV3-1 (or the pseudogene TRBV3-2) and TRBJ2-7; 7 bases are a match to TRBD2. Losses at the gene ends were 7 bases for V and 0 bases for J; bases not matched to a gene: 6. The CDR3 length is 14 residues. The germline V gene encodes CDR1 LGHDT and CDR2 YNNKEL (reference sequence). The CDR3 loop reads CASTSLAASYEQYF. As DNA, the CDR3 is TGTGCCAGCACTAGTCTAGCGGCCTCCTACGAGCAGTACTTC.

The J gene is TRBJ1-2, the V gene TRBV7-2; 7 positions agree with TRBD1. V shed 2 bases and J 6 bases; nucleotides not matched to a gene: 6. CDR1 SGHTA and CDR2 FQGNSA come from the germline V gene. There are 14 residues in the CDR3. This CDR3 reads CASSLRAGGDGYTF. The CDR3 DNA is TGTGCCAGCAGCTTACGGGCAGGGGGAGATGGCTACACCTTC.

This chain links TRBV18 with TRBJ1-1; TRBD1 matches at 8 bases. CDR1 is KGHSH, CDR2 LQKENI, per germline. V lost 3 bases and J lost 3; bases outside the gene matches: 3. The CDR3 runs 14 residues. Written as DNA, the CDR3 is TGTGCCAGCTCACCCAGGGGGCGAGACACTGAAGCTTTCTTT. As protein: CASSPRGRDTEAFF.

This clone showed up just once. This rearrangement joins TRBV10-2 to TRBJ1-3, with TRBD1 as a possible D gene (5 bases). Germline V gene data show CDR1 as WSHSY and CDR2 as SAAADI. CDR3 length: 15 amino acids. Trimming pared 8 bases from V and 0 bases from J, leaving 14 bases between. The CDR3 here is CASGLGGDSGNTIYF. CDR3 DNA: TGCGCCAGCGGCCTGGGGGGGGACTCTGGAAACACCATATATTTT.

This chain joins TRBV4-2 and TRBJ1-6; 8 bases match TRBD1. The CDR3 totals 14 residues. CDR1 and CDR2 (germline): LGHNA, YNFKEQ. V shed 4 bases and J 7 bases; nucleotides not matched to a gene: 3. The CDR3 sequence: CASSPNRGNSPLHF. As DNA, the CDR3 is TGTGCCAGCAGCCCCAACAGGGGGAATTCACCCCTCCACTTT.

The CDR3 coding sequence is TGTGCGATGTCGGGACAGGGGAGACTCGAGCAGTACTTC. Its protein product is CAMSGQGRLEQYF. The chain carries TRBV6-5 and TRBJ2-7; TRBD1 aligns across 10 bases. Germline V lookup: CDR1 MNHEY, CDR2 SVGAGI. CDR3 size: 13 residues.

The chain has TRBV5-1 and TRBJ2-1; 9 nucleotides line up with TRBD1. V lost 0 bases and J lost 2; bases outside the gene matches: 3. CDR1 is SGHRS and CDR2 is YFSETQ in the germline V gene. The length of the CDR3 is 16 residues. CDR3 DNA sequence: TGCGCCAGCAGCTTGGTAGGGACAGGGCCCTACAATGAGCAGTTCTTC. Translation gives CASSLVGTGPYNEQFF.

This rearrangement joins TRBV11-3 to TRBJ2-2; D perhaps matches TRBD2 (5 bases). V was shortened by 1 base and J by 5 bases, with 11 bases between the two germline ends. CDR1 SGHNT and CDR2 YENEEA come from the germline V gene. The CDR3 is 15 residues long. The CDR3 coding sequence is TGTGCCAGCAGCTTAGTGGCAGGAGGAACCGGGGAGCTGTTTTTT. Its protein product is CASSLVAGGTGELFF.

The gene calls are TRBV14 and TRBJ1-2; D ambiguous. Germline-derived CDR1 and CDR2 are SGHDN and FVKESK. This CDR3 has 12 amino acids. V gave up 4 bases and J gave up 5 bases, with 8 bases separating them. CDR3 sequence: CASSPDRYGYTF. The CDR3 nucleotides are TGTGCCAGCAGCCCAGATCGGTATGGCTACACCTTC.

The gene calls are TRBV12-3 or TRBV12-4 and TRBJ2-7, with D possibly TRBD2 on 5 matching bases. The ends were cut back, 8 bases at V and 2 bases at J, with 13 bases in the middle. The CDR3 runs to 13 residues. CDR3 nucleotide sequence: TGTGCCAGCGGCGGACTGGCAACCTACGAGCAGTACTTC. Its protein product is CASGGLATYEQYF.

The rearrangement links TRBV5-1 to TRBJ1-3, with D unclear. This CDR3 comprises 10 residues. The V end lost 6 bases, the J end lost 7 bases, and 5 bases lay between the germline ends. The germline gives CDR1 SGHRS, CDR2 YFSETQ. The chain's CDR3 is CASNENTIYF. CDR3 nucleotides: TGCGCCAGCAATGAGAACACCATATATTTT.

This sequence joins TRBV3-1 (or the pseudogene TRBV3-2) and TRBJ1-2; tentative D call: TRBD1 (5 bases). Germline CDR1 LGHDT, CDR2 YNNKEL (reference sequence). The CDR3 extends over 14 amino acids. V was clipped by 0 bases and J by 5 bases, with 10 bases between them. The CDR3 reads CASSQDLGGYGYTF. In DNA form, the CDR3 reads TGTGCCAGCAGCCAAGATCTCGGGGGTTATGGCTACACCTTC.

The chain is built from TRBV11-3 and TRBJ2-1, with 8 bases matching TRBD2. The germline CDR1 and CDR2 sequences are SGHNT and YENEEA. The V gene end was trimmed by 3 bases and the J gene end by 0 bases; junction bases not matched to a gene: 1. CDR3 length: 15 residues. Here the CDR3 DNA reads TGTGCCAGCAGCTTTAGCGGGGACTCCTACAATGAGCAGTTCTTC. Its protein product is CASSFSGDSYNEQFF.